The present entry profiles one TCR beta chain with its context. This clonotype was counted between two and nine times. Its target antigen remains unknown. The sample holds no much larger clone one base away, and base qualities are not on file. This sample was taken from a study of T cells in Graves' hyperthyroidism and ophthalmopathy (dated by TCRdb to between 2019 and 2020). Regarding the study in general: Peripheral blood samples were taken at the time of initial diagnosis, prior to any treatment. To identify TCR V-J signatures that set the groups apart, the researchers used a discovery cohort of 100 patients, made up of under 50 with Graves' ophthalmopathy and some 60 with stable Graves' hyperthyroidism. Prospective prediction of ophthalmopathy was tested in an independent validation cohort consisting of some 19 hyperthyroidism patients and 15 to 17 patients who later progressed to ophthalmopathy. The 75 to 100 discovery patients were randomly split 7:3 into training and test sets. In addition, the study compared T-cell repertoires in thyroid tissue and in blood from about 6 Graves' hyperthyroidism patients. After sampling, hyperthyroidism patients received methimazole starting at 30 mg daily, and ophthalmopathy patients received high-dose intravenous methylprednisolone. The paper describes TCR Vbeta CDR3 sequencing of some 130 peripheral blood samples, made up of approximately 40 ophthalmopathy patients, 70 to 75 hyperthyroidism patients and approximately 17 progressor patients. What the research found in general, with its limitations: Most expanded thyroid clonotypes (frequency above 0.001) were also detected in blood, a finding suggesting that blood repertoires may reflect thyroid immune responses. During validation, the model predicted progression to ophthalmopathy a median of about 5.9 months ahead of onset, with around 65% sensitivity and 72.22% specificity. Ophthalmopathy was separated from stable hyperthyroidism by a 13 V-J signature model, with 85% to 90% sensitivity and approximately 81% specificity obtained in cross-validation and 80%/75% obtained in testing. No statistical method was used to set the sample size in advance, and investigators knew the group allocation.

The CDR3 contains 16 residues, cysteine and phenylalanine counted. The kept DNA is CDR3 alone, 48 bases in frame from the first base. V and J lose 8 bases and 6 bases, and a span of 20 bases separates them. The germline V gene encodes CDR1 SNHLY and CDR2 FYNNEI. TCR beta CDR3 regions were amplified from RNA transcripts. For the first round of RT-PCR on the TCR CDR3, the HTBI primer set was used together with the Qiagen OneStep RT-PCR kit. The libraries were constructed in a second round of multiplex PCR and then size-selected and purified. The libraries were sequenced on an Illumina HiSeq2000 using paired-end 100 bp reads. In the original analysis: SOAPnuke was used to process the raw data, throwing out any read that contained adapters or uncalled bases, had a mean Phred below 15, or lacked an exact constant-primer or identifier match. COPE v1.2.5 was used to merge high-quality paired reads, and clonotypes were defined as unique nucleotide sequences. MiTCR v1.1 was used to align the clonotypes against IMGT TRBV, TRBD and TRBJ reference segments. The analysis was restricted to V-J combinations with a frequency above 0.0001, which together covered approximately 99% of the repertoires. The TCS score was defined as F50 (clonal expansion) divided by E x V (chaos), with BLOSUM62-based TCRdist calculated between CDR3 peptides within each V-J. Welch's t-statistics and random forest reduced 514 V-J features to around 14, which were used in a naive Bayes classifier (R e1071). TCRdb reworked the public reads: Q25 trimming with fastp, MiXCR clone assembly, productive beta chains retained. Identical CDR3 protein sequences are pooled into one entry, listed with their most common genes and DNA. TCRdb's processing, not the authors', yielded these V and J calls. Present in this sample are around 300,000 distinct CDR3 sequences, approximately 14% of which were seen just once. Of the sample, around 24% falls within the top ten clones.

Graves' hyperthyroidism was defined as stable when no progression to ophthalmopathy occurred over 18 months of follow-up. Hyperthyroidism patients were aged 18 to 65 years and newly diagnosed, with disease duration of less than 2 months. Patients with uncontrolled infections, other autoimmune diseases, pregnancy or lactation were excluded. Diagnoses were established on the basis of clinical symptoms, serum thyroxine and TRAb, thyroid ultrasound, and orbital computed tomography. PBMCs were separated from under 12 ml of fresh peripheral blood using Ficoll-Paque density gradient centrifugation. Trizol reagent was used to extract total RNA, and RNA quality was then checked on an Agilent 2100 Bioanalyzer.

This TCR was recovered from a woman aged 25 to 39 with Graves' hyperthyroidism. Here the chain combines TRBV2 and TRBJ1-6, with a tentative D gene TRBD1 over 6 matching bases. The sample consisted of blood. The CDR3 protein: CASGSTGGGGNSPLHF. The sequence in DNA is TGTGCCAGCGGTAGCACGGGGGGCGGAGGTAATTCACCCCTCCACTTT. Supplemented by the reference TRBV2 and TRBJ1-6 proteins around the CDR3, the complete variable domain is EPEVTQTPSHQVTQMGQEVILRCVPISNHLYFYWYRQILGQKVEFLVSFYNNEISEKSEIFDDQFSVERPDGSNFTLKIRSTKLEDSAMYFCASGSTGGGGNSPLHFGNGTRLTVT.